The rows below give T cell receptor beta chains drawn from one sample of a study of blood T cells in healthy people across ages. TCRdb independently ran MiXCR on the 5' RACE reads; one entry per CDR3 protein. The data hold about 730,000 distinct CDR3 sequences, with about 40% observed a single time. Sequences were obtained from blood. The receptors were gathered from a woman aged 60-70 years in good health. The CDR3 runs from the conserved cysteine through the conserved F or W. A D gene is named only where the DNA matches it firmly. Clone size is not always given. Where it is, it says once, few, many or a class for expanded clones.

size: once; D: NA; V: TRBV5-1; J: TRBJ2-1; DNA: TGCGCCAGCAGCCAGGGACGCTACCAAGAGACCCAGTTCTTC; CDR3: CASSQGRYQETQFF
size: NA; D: NA; V: TRBV5-6; J: TRBJ2-1; DNA: TGTGCCAGCAGCTTCTTTGCGGGGGCGGCTAATGAGCAGTTCTTC; CDR3: CASSFFAGAANEQFF
size: once; D: TRBD2; V: TRBV28; J: TRBJ2-7; DNA: TGTGCCAGCCGGACTAGCGGGAGAACGAGCTCCTACGAGCAGTACTTC; CDR3: CASRTSGRTSSYEQYF
size: NA; D: NA; V: TRBV6-6; J: TRBJ2-5; DNA: TGTGCCAGCAGTGACCACCAAGAGACCCAGTGCTTC; CDR3: CASSDHQETQCF
size: many; D: NA; V: TRBV29-1; J: TRBJ1-2; DNA: TGCAGCGTCGGTAGGGGACATGGCTACACCTTC; CDR3: CSVGRGHGYTF
size: few; D: TRBD2; V: TRBV6-6; J: TRBJ2-7; DNA: TGTGCCAGCACCCGGACTAGCGGCTTCTACGAGCAGTACTTC; CDR3: CASTRTSGFYEQYF
size: NA; D: TRBD2; V: TRBV3-1; J: TRBJ2-3; DNA: TGTGCCAGCAGCTCCCCAGGGACTAGCGGGGGGAGCAGTACCGGCACAGATGCGCAGTATTTT; CDR3: CASSSPGTSGGSSTGTDAQYF
size: NA; D: NA; V: TRBV2; J: TRBJ1-1; DNA: TGTGCCAGCAGCACCGTCAAAGGCAGGGCCACTGAAGCTTTCTTT; CDR3: CASSTVKGRATEAFF
size: once; D: TRBD2; V: TRBV4-3; J: TRBJ2-3; DNA: TGCGCCAGCAGCTCCCTTACTAGCGGGGGGTCCACAGATACGCAGTATTTT; CDR3: CASSSLTSGGSTDTQYF
size: once; D: NA; V: TRBV30; J: TRBJ2-5; DNA: TGTGCCTGGAGTGGCGGGGATAGGGAGACCCAGTACTTC; CDR3: CAWSGGDRETQYF
size: many; D: TRBD2; V: TRBV12-3/TRBV12-4; J: TRBJ2-5; DNA: TGTGCCAGCAGGACGGGACTAGCGTCTATCCAAGAGACCCAGTACTTC; CDR3: CASRTGLASIQETQYF
size: once; D: TRBD1; V: TRBV16; J: TRBJ1-2; DNA: TGTGCCAGCAGCCACGGGACAGGGGGTGGCTATGGCTACACCTTC; CDR3: CASSHGTGGGYGYTF
size: NA; D: TRBD1; V: TRBV6-6; J: TRBJ2-5; DNA: TGTGCCAGCAGTGCCCGGGACAGAGATTCCCAAGAGACCCAGTACTTC; CDR3: CASSARDRDSQETQYF
size: NA; D: NA; V: TRBV5-1; J: TRBJ2-7; DNA: TGCGCCAGCAGCTTGGTGGGGGGAGCCTACAATGAGCAGTACTTC; CDR3: CASSLVGGAYNEQYF
size: NA; D: TRBD1; V: TRBV6-6; J: TRBJ2-3; DNA: TGTGCCAGCAGTTACTTGGGGGGACAGGGAACGTATTTT; CDR3: CASSYLGGQGTYF
size: NA; D: TRBD2; V: TRBV10-3; J: TRBJ2-7; DNA: TGTGCCATCAGTGAGTCTGTAACTAGCGGGGACAATGAGCAGTACTTC; CDR3: CAISESVTSGDNEQYF
size: few; D: TRBD2; V: TRBV12-3/TRBV12-4; J: TRBJ2-2; DNA: TGTGCCGGAGGACTAGCGGGGTCCTATAACACCGGGGAGCTGTTTTTT; CDR3: CAGGLAGSYNTGELFF
size: NA; D: NA; V: TRBV28; J: TRBJ2-1; DNA: TGTGCCAGCAGTTTATGGGAATCCCGCCCCCAGTTGTTCTTC; CDR3: CASSLWESRPQLFF
size: NA; D: NA; V: TRBV10-1; J: TRBJ2-1; DNA: TGCGCCAGCAGTGAATACAGGGAAAGGTTCAATGAGCAGTTCTTC; CDR3: CASSEYRERFNEQFF
size: NA; D: NA; V: TRBV3-1; J: TRBJ1-5; DNA: TGTGCCAGCAGCCAAGATAATACTTGGGGGAATAGCAATCAGCCCCAGCATTTT; CDR3: CASSQDNTWGNSNQPQHF
size: once; D: TRBD1; V: TRBV12-3/TRBV12-4; J: TRBJ1-2; DNA: TGTGCCAGCGGGGGAAACCCCGGGACAGTCTATGGCTACACCTTC; CDR3: CASGGNPGTVYGYTF
size: few; D: NA; V: TRBV6-1; J: TRBJ2-7; DNA: TGTGCCAGCAGCCTAGCCGGGAAGAGCTCCTACGAGCAGTACTTC; CDR3: CASSLAGKSSYEQYF
size: few; D: NA; V: TRBV7-9; J: TRBJ2-1; DNA: TGTGCCAGCAGCGCCGGGAGCAATGAGCAGTTCTTC; CDR3: CASSAGSNEQFF
size: NA; D: TRBD2; V: TRBV6-1; J: TRBJ2-5; DNA: TGTGCCAGCAGTTCACGGACTAGCGGGGGTCAAGAGACCCAGTACTTC; CDR3: CASSSRTSGGQETQYF
size: NA; D: NA; V: TRBV7-2; J: TRBJ2-5; DNA: TGTGCCAGCAGCCGCCTAGGGCAGAGCCAAGAGACCCAGTACTTC; CDR3: CASSRLGQSQETQYF
size: NA; D: NA; V: TRBV28; J: TRBJ2-2; DNA: TGTGCCAGCAGTTTAGTTTCTAGTTTGGCCGGGGAGCTGTTTTTT; CDR3: CASSLVSSLAGELFF
size: NA; D: NA; V: TRBV6-1; J: TRBJ1-2; DNA: TGTGCCAGCAGTGAAGCAATTGGGGCCGGAAACTATGGCTACACCTTC; CDR3: CASSEAIGAGNYGYTF
size: NA; D: NA; V: TRBV4-2; J: TRBJ2-1; DNA: TGTGCCAGCAGCCAAGAATACGGGAAGGAGGAGCAGTTCTTC; CDR3: CASSQEYGKEEQFF
size: few; D: TRBD2; V: TRBV6-1; J: TRBJ2-3; DNA: TGTGCCAGCACCCCGGGACTAGCGGGGGGGCGGTACACAGATACGCAGTATTTT; CDR3: CASTPGLAGGRYTDTQYF
size: few; D: NA; V: TRBV7-9; J: TRBJ2-7; DNA: TGTGCCAGCAGCCCGGACAGCTTCGAGCAGTACTTC; CDR3: CASSPDSFEQYF
size: NA; D: TRBD2; V: TRBV5-6; J: TRBJ2-3; DNA: TGTGCCAGCAGCTCGGCTGGGACTGGCGGGAGGATCACAGATACGCAGTATTTT; CDR3: CASSSAGTGGRITDTQYF
size: few; D: NA; V: TRBV3-1; J: TRBJ2-5; DNA: TGTGCCAGCAGCCAAGGAGGTCAGCAACAGACCCAGTACTTC; CDR3: CASSQGGQQQTQYF
size: NA; D: NA; V: TRBV30; J: TRBJ2-1; DNA: TGTGCCTGGAGTGAGGGGAGTTTCTCCTACAATGAGCAGTTCTTC; CDR3: CAWSEGSFSYNEQFF
size: NA; D: NA; V: TRBV28; J: TRBJ2-1; DNA: TGTGCCAGCAGTTTAAAAGGGGCGGGTGAGCAGTTCTTC; CDR3: CASSLKGAGEQFF
size: NA; D: TRBD2; V: TRBV5-1; J: TRBJ2-5; DNA: TGCGCCAGCAATACCTGGGAGGGGGAGACCCAGTACTTC; CDR3: CASNTWEGETQYF
size: NA; D: NA; V: TRBV10-3; J: TRBJ1-2; DNA: TGTGCCATCAGTGAGGGTCTGCCGGATCTCTATGGCTACACCTTC; CDR3: CAISEGLPDLYGYTF
size: NA; D: NA; V: TRBV20-1; J: TRBJ1-5; DNA: TGCAGTGCTAGAGACAAAAACCGGGCCAGGGGTCAGCCCCAGCATTTT; CDR3: CSARDKNRARGQPQHF
size: NA; D: TRBD1; V: TRBV20-1; J: TRBJ1-6; DNA: TGCAGTGCTCGGTTGGACAGGGATTCACCCCTCCACTTT; CDR3: CSARLDRDSPLHF
size: NA; D: NA; V: TRBV7-9; J: TRBJ1-1; DNA: TGTGCCAGCGGCTTAGAACTGGACACTGAAGCTTTCTTT; CDR3: CASGLELDTEAFF
size: many; D: NA; V: TRBV20-1; J: TRBJ1-5; DNA: TGCAGTGCTAGAGAGCGTACAGACCAGCCCCAGCATTTT; CDR3: CSARERTDQPQHF
size: NA; D: NA; V: TRBV25-1; J: TRBJ1-6; DNA: TGTGCCAGCAGTCAGAAGAGGTCTTCACCCCTCCACTTT; CDR3: CASSQKRSSPLHF
size: NA; D: NA; V: TRBV20-1; J: TRBJ1-3; DNA: TGCAGTGCTACCTACCCACATGGCCTCGGAAACACCATATATTTT; CDR3: CSATYPHGLGNTIYF
size: NA; D: NA; V: TRBV7-9; J: TRBJ1-1; DNA: TGTGCCAGCACAGACCAGAACACTGAAGCTTTCTTT; CDR3: CASTDQNTEAFF
size: NA; D: TRBD2; V: TRBV7-3; J: TRBJ2-5; DNA: TGTGCCAGCAGCTTAGGGTTAGCGGGGGGGCGGGTAACCAGTGAGCAGTACTTC; CDR3: CASSLGLAGGRVTSEQYF
size: NA; D: NA; V: TRBV2; J: TRBJ1-4; DNA: TGTGCCAGCAGTGAAGTTGGAAAGGAAAAACTGTTTTTT; CDR3: CASSEVGKEKLFF
size: NA; D: NA; V: TRBV20-1; J: TRBJ1-1; DNA: TGCAGTGCTAGGGGCCGATTGGAGATTGAAGCTTTGTTT; CDR3: CSARGRLEIEALF
size: NA; D: NA; V: TRBV12-3/TRBV12-4; J: TRBJ2-3; DNA: TGTGCCAGCACCTGGGGGTTCACAGATACGCAGTATTTT; CDR3: CASTWGFTDTQYF
size: NA; D: TRBD1; V: TRBV28; J: TRBJ1-2; DNA: TGTGCCAGCAGTTCGGGACAGGGTAGCGGCTACACCTTC; CDR3: CASSSGQGSGYTF
size: NA; D: NA; V: TRBV6-2/TRBV6-3; J: TRBJ2-7; DNA: TGTGCCAGCAGTTTTAGGAGCTCCTACGAGCAGTACTTC; CDR3: CASSFRSSYEQYF
size: few; D: NA; V: TRBV20-1; J: TRBJ1-1; DNA: TGCAGTGCTAGCTCCATGAACACTGAAGCTTTCTTT; CDR3: CSASSMNTEAFF